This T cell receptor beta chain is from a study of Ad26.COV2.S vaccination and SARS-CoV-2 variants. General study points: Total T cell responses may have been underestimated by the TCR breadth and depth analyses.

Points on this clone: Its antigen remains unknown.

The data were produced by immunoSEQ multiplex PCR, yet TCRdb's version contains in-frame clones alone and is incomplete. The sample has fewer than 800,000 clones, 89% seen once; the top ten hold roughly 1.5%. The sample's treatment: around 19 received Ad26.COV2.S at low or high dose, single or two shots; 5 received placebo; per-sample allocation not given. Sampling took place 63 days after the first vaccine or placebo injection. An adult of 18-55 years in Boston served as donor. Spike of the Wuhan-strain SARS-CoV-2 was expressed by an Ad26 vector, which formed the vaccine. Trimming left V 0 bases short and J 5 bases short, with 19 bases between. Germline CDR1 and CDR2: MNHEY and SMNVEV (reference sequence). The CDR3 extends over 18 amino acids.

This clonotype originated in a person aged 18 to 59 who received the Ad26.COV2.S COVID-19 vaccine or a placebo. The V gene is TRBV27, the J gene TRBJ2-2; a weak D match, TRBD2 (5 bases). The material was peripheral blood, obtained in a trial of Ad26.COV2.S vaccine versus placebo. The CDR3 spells CASSLSAPRASLTGELFF. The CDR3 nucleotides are TGTGCCAGCAGTTTATCCGCCCCTAGGGCTAGCCTTACCGGGGAGCTGTTTTTT.